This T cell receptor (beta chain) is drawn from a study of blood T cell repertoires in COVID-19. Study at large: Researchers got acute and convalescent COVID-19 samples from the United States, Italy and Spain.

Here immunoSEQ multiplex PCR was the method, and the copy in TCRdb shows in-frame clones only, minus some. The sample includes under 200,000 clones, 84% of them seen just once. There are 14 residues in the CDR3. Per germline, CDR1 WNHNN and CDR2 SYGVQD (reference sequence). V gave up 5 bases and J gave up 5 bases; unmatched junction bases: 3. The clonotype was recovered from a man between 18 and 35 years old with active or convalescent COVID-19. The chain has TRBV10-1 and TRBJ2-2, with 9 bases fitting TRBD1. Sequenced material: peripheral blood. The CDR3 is CASSPGQGTGELFF. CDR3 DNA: TGCGCCAGCAGTCCGGGACAGGGAACCGGGGAGCTGTTTTTT.